Following are 14 T cell receptor beta chains from one sample sequenced in a study of T cell changes during pregnancy in multiple sclerosis. TCRdb's copy holds only in-frame clones and misses some; the assay was immunoSEQ multiplex PCR. In the table there are about 40,000 clones, about nine tenths of which are singletons. The starting material was CD4+ T cells from peripheral blood mononuclear cells, obtained in the first trimester of pregnancy. These receptors were collected from a female donor with multiple sclerosis, enrolled in a pregnancy study.

The genes are TRBV9 and TRBJ2-5; D may be TRBD2 (5 bases). The CDR3 length is 14 residues. Germline CDR1 reads SGDLS; CDR2 reads YYNGEE. With 0 bases removed from V and 5 bases from J, the gap between germline ends came to 11 bases. The CDR3, as DNA: TGTGCCAGCAGCGTAGAAGCGGCTAGGGAGACCCAGTACTTC. Its protein product is CASSVEAARETQYF.

The chain has TRBV19 and TRBJ1-5; D possibly corresponds to TRBD1 (5 bases). V was trimmed by 3 bases and J by 4 bases, leaving 10 bases between them. The CDR3 is 14 residues long. The germline CDR1 and CDR2 sequences are LNHDA and SQIVND (reference sequence). The CDR3 region has the DNA TGTGCCAGTAGTATGGGGGGGGAGAATCAGCCCCAGCATTTT. Translation gives CASSMGGENQPQHF.

V is TRBV7-9 and J is TRBJ2-7, with D perhaps TRBD2 (5 bases). The CDR3 length is 12 residues. V was clipped by 5 bases and J by 2 bases, with 7 bases between them. Germline lookup yields CDR1 SEHNR and CDR2 FQNEAQ (reference sequence). The CDR3 DNA is TGTGCCAGCAGCGCGGGTACCTACGAGCAGTACTTC. Its translation: CASSAGTYEQYF. The variable domain in full, with the rest retrieved from reference TRBV7-9 and TRBJ2-7, is DTGVSQNPRHKITKRGQNVTFRCDPISEHNRLYWYRQTLGQGPEFLTYFQNEAQLEKSRLLSDRFSAERPKGSFSTLEIQRTEQGDSAMYLCASSAGTYEQYFGPGTRLTVT.

This chain uses TRBV6-6 with TRBJ2-3, with 9 bases matching TRBD2. Germline V gene sequence: CDR1 MNHNY, CDR2 SVGAGI (reference sequence). CDR3 length: 16 residues. Unmatched junction bases numbered 3, after V lost 0 bases and J lost 2 bases. The CDR3 region is CASSYSRGGATDTQYF. The CDR3 nucleotides read TGTGCCAGCAGTTACTCCCGCGGGGGGGCCACAGATACGCAGTATTTT.

The gene calls are TRBV27 and TRBJ2-2; D may be TRBD1 (5 bases). CDR3 length equals 15 residues. Germline V gene lookup returns CDR1 MNHEY and CDR2 SMNVEV (reference sequence). V dropped 6 bases and J dropped 5 bases, with 16 bases sitting between them. CDR3 in DNA: TGTGCCAGCAGCATAAAACCAGGGAATACCGGGGAGCTGTTTTTT. Its translation is CASSIKPGNTGELFF.

CDR3 amino acids: CASSSGQGGEKLFF. CDR3 sequence (DNA): TGTGCCAGTAGTTCGGGACAGGGAGGAGAAAAACTGTTTTTT. This chain joins TRBV19 and TRBJ1-4; 9 positions match TRBD1. The J segment lost 8 bases and the V segment lost 5 bases, leaving 6 bases of the junction unmatched. Germline CDR1 and CDR2: LNHDA and SQIVND (reference sequence). The CDR3 is 14 amino acids.

The rearrangement links TRBV5-1 to TRBJ2-5, with D possibly matching TRBD1 (6 bases). V gave up 0 bases and J gave up 2 bases, with 11 bases separating them. The CDR3 runs to 15 residues. Germline lookup yields CDR1 SGHRS and CDR2 YFSETQ. CDR3 sequence: CASSLVGQTQETQYF. In nucleotides, the CDR3 is TGCGCCAGCAGCTTGGTCGGACAGACTCAAGAGACCCAGTACTTC.

The J gene is TRBJ2-7, the V gene TRBV6-5; D is unclear. CDR1 is MNHEY and CDR2 is SVGAGI in the germline V gene. This CDR3 spans 14 amino acids. Trimming stripped 5 bases from V and 5 bases from J, with 16 bases between. The CDR3 protein is CASSPLDLRNEQYF. DNA for the CDR3: TGTGCCAGCAGTCCCCTAGACCTTCGAAACGAGCAGTACTTC.

The chain has TRBV7-2 and TRBJ2-5; D possibly corresponds to TRBD2 (6 bases). Deletions cut 1 base from V and 7 bases from J, with 10 bases between. CDR1 is SGHTA, CDR2 FQGNSA, per germline. The length of the CDR3 is 13 residues. The CDR3 nucleotides read TGTGCCAGCAGCTTAGTCGAGGAGGGGACCCAGTACTTC. As protein: CASSLVEEGTQYF.

There are a few counts of this clone. J is TRBJ1-5 and V is TRBV2, with D maybe TRBD1 (6 bases). V dropped 4 bases and J dropped 3 bases, with 10 bases sitting between them. The germline CDR1 and CDR2 sequences are SNHLY and FYNNEI. The CDR3 is 14 residues long. CDR3 sequence (DNA): TGTGCCAGCAGTGTAACAGGGATCAATCAGCCCCAGCATTTT. Its translation is CASSVTGINQPQHF.

The gene calls are TRBV6-4 and TRBJ1-2, with TRBD1 as a possible D gene (6 bases). CDR1 is MRHNA, CDR2 SNTAGT, per germline. This CDR3 has 14 amino acids. Between the trimmed V and J ends, which lost 6 bases and 8 bases, there was a span of 19 bases. CDR3 in DNA: TGTGCCAGCAGGGAACAGGGTGTAGAAGAAGGCTACACCTTC. Translating gives CASREQGVEEGYTF.

The chain carries TRBV9 and TRBJ2-3; 12 bases match TRBD2. The CDR3 extends over 19 amino acids. Trimming at V came to 3 bases and at J to 6 bases, leaving 17 bases not matched to a gene. Germline CDR1 and CDR2: SGDLS and YYNGEE. DNA of the CDR3: TGTGCCAGCAGCGCTCCGGGACTAGCGGGTACAGACCCCATGGATACGCAGTATTTT. Translation gives CASSAPGLAGTDPMDTQYF.

The chain combines TRBV27 with TRBJ2-7, with 9 bases that match TRBD2. This CDR3 has 15 residues. CDR1 MNHEY and CDR2 SMNVEV come from the germline V gene (reference sequence). V shed 6 bases, J shed 2 bases, and the junction held 8 bases outside the gene matches. Here the CDR3 DNA reads TGTGCCAGCAGAGAACCGGGACTAGCTCCCTACGAGCAGTACTTC. Translation gives CASREPGLAPYEQYF.

In its sample, this clone is medium-sized. The chain has TRBV11-3 and TRBJ2-1; 10 bases map to TRBD2. There are 14 residues in the CDR3. Unmatched junction bases numbered 4, after V lost 5 bases and J lost 6 bases. Germline loops: CDR1 SGHNT, CDR2 YENEEA. CDR3 region: CASSTGLAFNEQFF. The CDR3 DNA follows: TGTGCCAGCAGCACGGGACTAGCGTTCAATGAGCAGTTCTTC.